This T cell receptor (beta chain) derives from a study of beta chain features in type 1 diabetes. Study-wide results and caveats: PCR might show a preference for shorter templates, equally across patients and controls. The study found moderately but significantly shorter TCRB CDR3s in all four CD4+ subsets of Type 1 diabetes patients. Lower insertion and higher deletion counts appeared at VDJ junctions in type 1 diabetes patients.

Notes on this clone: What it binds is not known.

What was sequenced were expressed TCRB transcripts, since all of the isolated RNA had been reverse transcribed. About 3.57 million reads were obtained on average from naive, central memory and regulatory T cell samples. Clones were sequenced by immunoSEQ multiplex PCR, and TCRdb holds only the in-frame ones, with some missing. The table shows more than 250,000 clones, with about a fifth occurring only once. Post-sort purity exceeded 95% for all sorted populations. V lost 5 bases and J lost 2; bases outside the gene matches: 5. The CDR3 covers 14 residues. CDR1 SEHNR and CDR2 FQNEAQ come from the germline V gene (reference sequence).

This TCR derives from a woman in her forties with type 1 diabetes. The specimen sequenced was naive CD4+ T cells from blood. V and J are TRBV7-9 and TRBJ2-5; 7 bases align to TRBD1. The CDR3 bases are TGTGCCAGCAGCCACTGGACAGGACAAGAGACCCAGTACTTC. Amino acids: CASSHWTGQETQYF.